The 11 T cell receptor beta chains presented below share a single source sample, sequenced in a study of blood T cells in healthy people across ages. Primed by a sample-barcoded 5' primer and a J-beta primer mix, a second PCR proceeded for roughly 7 to 12 cycles. From the 5' RACE reads, TCRdb called clonotypes with MiXCR, one entry per CDR3 protein. The sample shows over 1.5 million distinct CDR3 sequences, 49% of them seen only once. Sequencing used blood. The receptors were sampled from a woman in her forties in good health.

J is TRBJ1-1 and V is TRBV12-3 or TRBV12-4; D is possibly TRBD1 (5 bases). The CDR3 has 12 amino acids. V lost 10 bases and J 5 bases, leaving 14 bases between the germline ends. Written as DNA, the CDR3 is TGTGCCACCCCTGGGGGTGGGACTGAAGCTTTCTTT. As protein: CATPGGGTEAFF.

The J gene is TRBJ2-1, the V gene TRBV2, with 14 bases that match TRBD2. V lost 6 bases and J lost 10; bases outside the gene matches: 8. Germline V gene lookup returns CDR1 SNHLY and CDR2 FYNNEI. This CDR3 contains 15 residues. The CDR3 DNA sequence: TGTGCCAGCAGGGCGGGGACTAGCGGGGGTGTAGAGCAGTTCTTC. It codes for CASRAGTSGGVEQFF.

Only a few counts were recorded for this clonotype. J is TRBJ2-7 and V is TRBV4-1; TRBD1 might be the D (6 bases). The CDR3 loop spans 17 amino acids. Per germline, CDR1 MGHRA and CDR2 YSYEKL. The V end lost 4 bases, the J end lost 0 bases, and 19 bases lay between the germline ends. CDR3 residues: CASSLKGEAGASYEQYF. For the CDR3, the DNA is TGCGCCAGCAGCCTAAAGGGGGAAGCCGGGGCCTCCTACGAGCAGTACTTC.

This rearrangement joins TRBV18 to TRBJ2-6; the match to TRBD1 covers 8 bases. V dropped 3 bases and J dropped 0; count of bases not matched to a gene: 7. The V gene's germline CDR1 is KGHSH and CDR2 LQKENI. The length of the CDR3 is 18 residues. The CDR3 spells CASSPMPGGGSGANVLTF. In DNA form, the CDR3 reads TGTGCCAGCTCACCGATGCCAGGGGGCGGCTCTGGGGCCAACGTCCTGACTTTC.

Only a few counts were recorded for this clonotype. A much more abundant neighbour one base away suggests this may be a read error. The genes are TRBV4-3 and TRBJ1-6; the match to TRBD1 covers 9 bases. There are 15 residues in the CDR3. Per the germline V gene, CDR1 is LGHNA and CDR2 is YSLEER. Trimming removed 0 bases from V and 10 bases from J; junction bases left unmatched: 4. The CDR3 here is CASSQEDRGDSPLHF. In DNA form, the CDR3 reads TGCGCCAGCAGCCAAGAAGACAGGGGGGACTCACCCCTCCACTTT.

J is TRBJ1-1 and V is TRBV5-1; no reliable D call. CDR1 is SGHRS and CDR2 is YFSETQ in the germline V gene. The germline V and J ends were trimmed by 4 bases and 5 bases, with 15 bases remaining between them. The length of the CDR3 is 14 residues. DNA for the CDR3: TGCGCCAGCAGCGCCATAGGGTTGTCGACTGAAGCTTTCTTT. Its protein product is CASSAIGLSTEAFF.

This clonotype was counted between two and nine times. This chain joins TRBV20-1 and TRBJ2-7; D possibly corresponds to TRBD2 (6 bases). The CDR3 runs to 12 residues. Germline V gene lookup returns CDR1 DFQATT and CDR2 SNEGSKA (reference sequence). V dropped 7 bases and J dropped 0 bases, with 10 bases sitting between them. The CDR3: CSGAGVSYEQYF. DNA of the CDR3: TGCAGTGGAGCGGGCGTCTCCTACGAGCAGTACTTC.

The chain uses TRBV6-2 or TRBV6-3 and TRBJ1-6, with D unclear. V was trimmed by 4 bases and J by 6 bases, leaving 7 bases between them. This CDR3 contains 13 residues. The germline gives CDR1 MNHEY, CDR2 SVGEGT. CDR3 loop: CASSSQLNSPLHF. Here the CDR3 DNA reads TGTGCCAGCAGTTCCCAGCTTAATTCACCCCTCCACTTT.

This sequence joins TRBV29-1 and TRBJ1-4, with 7 bases identical to TRBD1. CDR1 is SQVTM and CDR2 is ANQGSEA in the germline V gene. There are 13 residues in the CDR3. V lost 3 bases and J lost 8; bases outside the gene matches: 6. The CDR3 DNA is TGCAGCGTTGAGGGGACAGCCCGGGAAAAACTGTTTTTT. Amino acids: CSVEGTAREKLFF.

J is TRBJ2-7 and V is TRBV6-2 or TRBV6-3, with a possible D match to TRBD1 (5 bases). CDR1 is MNHEY and CDR2 is SVGEGT in the germline V gene. Trimming removed 5 bases from V and 2 bases from J, with 10 bases in between. This CDR3 is 13 amino acids long. CDR3 bases: TGTGCCAGCAGTGACAGTTTCACCTACGAGCAGTACTTC. Translated: CASSDSFTYEQYF.

CDR3 bases: TGTGCCAGCAGCTCGCGGGGGGGCTATCCAGAGACCCAGTTCTTC. It codes for CASSSRGGYPETQFF. The chain is built from TRBV7-2 and TRBJ2-1; 9 bases align to TRBD2. Germline lookup yields CDR1 SGHTA and CDR2 FQGNSA. This CDR3 contains 15 residues. Trimming took 4 bases from V and 13 from J; bases not matched to a gene: 14.